These 23 T cell receptor beta chains were sequenced from one sample in a study of cytomegalovirus exposure and HLA in healthy donors. The study ran its PCR with 60 Vbeta and 13 Jbeta primers. The protocol was immunoSEQ multiplex PCR, while the TCRdb copy is restricted to in-frame clones and leaves out a portion. There are a few hundred thousand clones in the sample; about three quarters occur only once, and around 2% lies in the top ten. Material: PBMCs. The receptors derive from a man aged 18-30 years in good health and CMV-seronegative.

This rearrangement joins TRBV7-2 to TRBJ2-7; D possibly corresponds to TRBD1 (6 bases). This CDR3 contains 15 residues. V lost 4 bases and J lost 0, with 13 bases in between. CDR1 SGHTA and CDR2 FQGNSA come from the germline V gene. The CDR3 reads CASSSRDTASYEQYF. In DNA form, the CDR3 reads TGTGCCAGCAGCTCCCGGGACACGGCCTCCTACGAGCAGTACTTC. The full variable domain, with the rest looked up from reference TRBV7-2 and TRBJ2-7, is GAGVSQSPSNKVTEKGKDVELRCDPISGHTALYWYRQSLGQGLEFLIYFQGNSAPDKSGLPSDRFSAERTGGSVSTLTIQRTQQEDSAVYLCASSSRDTASYEQYFGPGTRLTVT.

This rearrangement joins TRBV5-6 to TRBJ2-1; TRBD2 is a possible D gene (5 bases). CDR3 length: 15 residues. Looked up from germline, CDR1 is SGHDT and CDR2 is YYEEEE. The V end lost 0 bases, the J end lost 4 bases, and 11 bases lay between the germline ends. CDR3 sequence (DNA): TGTGCCAGCAGCTTGGGGGAGCTTTCTTACAATGAGCAGTTCTTC. This codes for CASSLGELSYNEQFF.

The CDR3 nucleotides read TGTGCCAGCAGCGTGAGACAGGGATCGGGCACTGAAGCTTTCTTT. Its translation: CASSVRQGSGTEAFF. The V gene is TRBV9, the J gene TRBJ1-1; 7 nucleotides line up with TRBD1. The V gene's germline CDR1 is SGDLS and CDR2 YYNGEE. This CDR3 has 15 residues. Trimming at V came to 2 bases and at J to 4 bases, leaving 8 bases not matched to a gene.

V usage is TRBV30 and J usage is TRBJ2-6; TRBD2 aligns across 8 bases. This CDR3 comprises 17 residues. The germline V gene encodes CDR1 GTSNPN and CDR2 SVGIG (reference sequence). V gave up 2 bases and J gave up 2 bases; unmatched junction bases: 8. The CDR3: CAWSSGAGVPGANVLTF. CDR3 DNA sequence: TGTGCCTGGAGTAGTGGAGCGGGGGTCCCTGGGGCCAACGTCCTGACTTTC.

V usage is TRBV9 and J usage is TRBJ2-5; TRBD1 matches at 7 bases. The tail of the sequence fits TRBJ2-7 better, so the J call may be wrong. Germline CDR1 is SGDLS and CDR2 is YYNGEE. The length of the CDR3 is 14 residues. The CDR3 region is CASSTGTEPYEQYF. Written as DNA, the CDR3 is TGTGCCAGCTCCACCGGGACAGAGCCCTACGAGCAGTACTTC.

V and J are TRBV25-1 and TRBJ2-1, with TRBD1 as a possible D gene (6 bases). The V gene's germline CDR1 is MGHDK and CDR2 SYGVNS. This CDR3 spans 16 amino acids. Trimming took off 6 bases at V and 0 bases at J, with 15 bases between the two ends. This chain's CDR3 is CASRGETGDSYNEQFF. Here the CDR3 DNA reads TGTGCCAGCAGGGGAGAGACAGGAGACTCCTACAATGAGCAGTTCTTC.

The gene calls are TRBV11-3 and TRBJ1-4; no firm D call. Germline CDR1 reads SGHNT; CDR2 reads YENEEA. The length of the CDR3 is 14 residues. Between the trimmed V and J ends, which lost 0 bases and 10 bases, there was a span of 12 bases. The CDR3 here is CASSLDLRDVKLFF. CDR3 nucleotide sequence: TGTGCCAGCAGCTTAGATTTGAGGGATGTAAAACTGTTTTTT.

The chain recombines TRBV29-1 with TRBJ2-1; 10 bases align to TRBD2. The CDR3 has 14 amino acids. V gave up 7 bases and J gave up 4 bases; unmatched junction bases: 7. Germline CDR1 SQVTM, CDR2 ANQGSEA. The CDR3 reads CSASGSQDYNEQFF. The CDR3 region has the DNA TGCAGCGCTAGCGGGAGTCAAGATTACAATGAGCAGTTCTTC.

The sample holds one count of this clone. The V and J genes are TRBV18 and TRBJ2-1; TRBD2 matches 13 bases. The CDR3 has 19 amino acids. The V and J ends lost 3 bases and 0 bases, in that order; junction bases with no gene match: 8. Germline CDR1 is KGHSH and CDR2 is LQKENI. CDR3 nucleotides: TGTGCCAGCTCACCGCCGGGACTAGCGGGGCGTAGCTCCTACAATGAGCAGTTCTTC. It specifies CASSPPGLAGRSSYNEQFF.

Note on this clone: The junction departs from germline at one end; a sequencing error may be responsible. The chain carries TRBV7-7 and TRBJ2-7; D is unclear. CDR3 length: 14 residues. CDR1 and CDR2 from the germline V gene are SSHAT and FNYEAQ (reference sequence). In DNA, the CDR3 is TGTGCTAGCAGCTTAGGTCTGGGCACCTACGAGCAGTACTTC. As protein: CASSLGLGTYEQYF.

The chain recombines TRBV7-3 with TRBJ2-1; 8 bases fit TRBD1. The trim removed 5 bases at V and 4 bases at J, leaving 7 bases unmatched. Germline values: CDR1 SGHTA, CDR2 FQGTGA. CDR3 length: 15 residues. The CDR3 bases are TGTGCCAGCAGCCTGCAGGGACAGGATTACAATGAGCAGTTCTTC. Translated: CASSLQGQDYNEQFF.

V gene TRBV19 combines with J gene TRBJ1-1; 7 bases fit TRBD1. This CDR3 contains 14 residues. Germline CDR1 reads LNHDA; CDR2 reads SQIVND (reference sequence). Trimming at V came to 1 base and at J to 5 bases, leaving 4 bases not matched to a gene. The chain's CDR3 is CASSIGQGETEAFF. The CDR3 region has the DNA TGTGCCAGTAGTATAGGACAGGGAGAAACTGAAGCTTTCTTT. Complete variable domain (other parts from reference TRBV19 and TRBJ1-1): DGGITQSPKYLFRKEGQNVTLSCEQNLNHDAMYWYRQDPGQGLRLIYYSQIVNDFQKGDIAEGYSVSREKKESFPLTVTSAQKNPTAFYLCASSIGQGETEAFFGQGTRLTVV.

The rearrangement uses TRBV9 and TRBJ1-1; D call uncertain. Trimming removed 2 bases at V and 1 base at J, with 9 bases between. The CDR3 has 14 amino acids. The germline V gene has CDR1 SGDLS and CDR2 YYNGEE. The CDR3 protein is CASSVMGGNTEAFF. In DNA form, the CDR3 reads TGTGCCAGCAGCGTCATGGGAGGGAACACTGAAGCTTTCTTT.

The chain combines TRBV18 with TRBJ2-1, with D possibly matching TRBD2 (7 bases). The CDR3 length is 17 residues. V gave up 3 bases and J gave up 5 bases, with 20 bases separating them. Germline V CDR1 and CDR2: KGHSH, LQKENI. The CDR3 DNA follows: TGTGCCAGCTCACCCCTCTCCCCGGGGGGCACTGACAATGAGCAGTTCTTC. Amino acids: CASSPLSPGGTDNEQFF.

The chain joins TRBV11-2 to TRBJ2-3; TRBD1 matches at 9 bases. The CDR3 extends over 16 amino acids. The V and J ends lost 1 base and 0 bases, in that order; junction bases with no gene match: 2. Germline V gene sequence: CDR1 SGHAT, CDR2 FQNNGV. Written as DNA, the CDR3 is TGTGCCAGCAGCTTAGGGGACAGGGCCAGCACAGATACGCAGTATTTT. Translating gives CASSLGDRASTDTQYF.

In its sample, this clone was seen a few times. A read error may produce the germline difference seen at one junction end. The chain links TRBV18 to TRBJ1-4; perhaps TRBD1 as D (6 bases). The germline CDR1 and CDR2 sequences are KGHSH and LQKENI. The CDR3 contains 13 residues. The CDR3 sequence: CASSRSGPGASVF. Written as DNA, the CDR3 is TGTGCCAGCTCACGATCCGGCCCAGGGGCTTCCGTTTTT.

CDR3 residues: CASSVTGGGYGYTF. The CDR3, as DNA: TGTGCCAGCAGCGTGACAGGGGGCGGCTATGGCTACACCTTC. The rearrangement links TRBV7-2 to TRBJ1-2; 10 bases are shared with TRBD1. The germline V gene has CDR1 SGHTA and CDR2 FQGNSA. V shed 5 bases and J 4 bases; nucleotides not matched to a gene: 4. The CDR3 covers 14 residues.

The chain links TRBV2 to TRBJ1-2; 9 nucleotides align to TRBD1. Unmatched junction bases numbered 12, after V lost 2 bases and J lost 5 bases. Per the germline V gene, CDR1 is SNHLY and CDR2 is FYNNEI. This CDR3 spans 17 amino acids. CDR3 region: CASSERTRGTGSYGYTF. DNA of the CDR3: TGTGCCAGCAGTGAACGGACCAGGGGGACAGGGTCTTATGGCTACACCTTC. Full variable domain (outside the CDR3, taken from reference TRBV2 and TRBJ1-2): EPEVTQTPSHQVTQMGQEVILRCVPISNHLYFYWYRQILGQKVEFLVSFYNNEISEKSEIFDDQFSVERPDGSNFTLKIRSTKLEDSAMYFCASSERTRGTGSYGYTFGSGTRLTVV.

This chain connects TRBV7-8 to TRBJ2-5, with 10 bases lining up with TRBD1. Germline V gene sequence: CDR1 SGHVS, CDR2 FQNEAQ. With 1 base clipped from V and 4 bases from J, the junction kept 6 bases outside the gene matches. This CDR3 contains 16 residues. The CDR3 DNA reads TGTGCCAGCAGCTTAGGGGATCGGACAGGGGGAGAGACCCAGTACTTC. It translates to CASSLGDRTGGETQYF.

The V call is TRBV4-3, the J call TRBJ2-1; 9 positions agree with TRBD2. The CDR3 runs 18 residues. Germline V gives CDR1 LGHNA, CDR2 YSLEER. The J segment lost 10 bases and the V segment lost 1 base, leaving 17 bases of the junction unmatched. CDR3 region: CASSQGIAGEDRIREQFF. As DNA, the CDR3 is TGCGCCAGCAGCCAAGGGATAGCGGGGGAGGACCGAATCAGGGAGCAGTTCTTC.

The V and J genes are TRBV6-5 and TRBJ2-5; a possible D gene is TRBD1 (6 bases). V lost 5 bases, J lost 2 bases, and 9 bases lay in between. The CDR3 totals 13 residues. The V gene's germline CDR1 is MNHEY and CDR2 SVGAGI. The CDR3 nucleotides read TGTGCCAGCAGTAGGACAGAACAAGAGACCCAGTACTTC. Its translation is CASSRTEQETQYF.

This sequence joins TRBV9 and TRBJ2-2; 7 positions match TRBD1. V shed 4 bases, J shed 4 bases, and the junction held 10 bases outside the gene matches. CDR1 is SGDLS and CDR2 is YYNGEE in the germline V gene. The CDR3 sequence is 16 residues long. CDR3 in amino acids: CASSQRQGSGTGELFF. For the CDR3, the DNA is TGTGCCAGCAGCCAGCGACAGGGCTCGGGCACCGGGGAGCTGTTTTTT.

This clone was seen only a few times. The chain joins TRBV6-5 to TRBJ1-1; no reliable D call. The CDR3 contains 11 residues. Trimming pared 5 bases from V and 7 bases from J, leaving 8 bases between. Germline V gene lookup returns CDR1 MNHEY and CDR2 SVGAGI. The CDR3, as DNA: TGTGCCAGCAGTCAGAGACATGAAGCTTTCTTT. Translation: CASSQRHEAFF.